The 31 T cell receptor beta chains listed next were all sequenced from one sample in a study of T cell responses to AZD1222 COVID-19 vaccine. Generated by immunoSEQ multiplex PCR, the TCRdb table keeps only in-frame clones and is missing some. The table has around 71,000 clones, around four fifths seen once; the top ten hold around 2.8%. The sequences come from peripheral blood, collected on day 0 of AZD1222 vaccination. These receptor sequences come from an adult in good health.

V usage is TRBV9 and J usage is TRBJ1-2; 8 bases map to TRBD1. V lost 5 bases to trimming and J lost 3 bases; unmatched junction nucleotides: 0. Germline V gene lookup returns CDR1 SGDLS and CDR2 YYNGEE. The CDR3 contains 12 residues. Here the CDR3 DNA reads TGTGCCAGCAGGACAGGGGACTATGGCTACACCTTC. It encodes CASRTGDYGYTF. Based on the CDR3 plus reference TRBV9 and TRBJ1-2, the full variable domain is DSGVTQTPKHLITATGQRVTLRCSPRSGDLSVYWYQQSLDQGLQFLIQYYNGEERAKGNILERFSAQQFPDLHSELNLSSLELGDSALYFCASRTGDYGYTFGSGTRLTVV.

This clone was counted only a few times. The same CDR3 arises from other DNA sequences in this sample as well. The V call is TRBV18, the J call TRBJ1-5, with D perhaps TRBD1 (5 bases). The CDR3 totals 13 residues. The V gene's germline CDR1 is KGHSH and CDR2 LQKENI. The V gene lost 5 bases and the J gene lost 1 base, with 6 bases spanning the gap. CDR3 residues: CASSGDSNQPQHF. In DNA, the CDR3 is TGTGCCAGCTCAGGGGACAGCAATCAGCCCCAGCATTTT.

The rearrangement joins TRBV10-3 to TRBJ1-2, with 11 nucleotides matching TRBD1. This CDR3 contains 15 residues. Germline trimming cut 3 bases from V and 4 bases from J; bases unmatched to any gene: 4. Germline loops: CDR1 ENHRY, CDR2 SYGVKD. The DNA for the CDR3 is TGTGCCATCAGTGATTCAGGGACAGGGGGCTATGGCTACACCTTC. This sequence encodes CAISDSGTGGYGYTF.

This chain links TRBV7-6 with TRBJ1-5; 11 positions match TRBD1. The germline V gene encodes CDR1 SGHVS and CDR2 FNYEAQ. V was pared by 5 bases and J by 5 bases, with 5 bases of the junction left unmatched. CDR3 length: 15 residues. CDR3 bases: TGTGCCAGCAGCCTGGGACAGGGGGGGTATCAGCCCCAGCATTTT. This encodes CASSLGQGGYQPQHF. The whole variable domain, filled in from reference TRBV7-6 and TRBJ1-5, reads GAGVSQSPRYKVTKRGQDVALRCDPISGHVSLYWYRQALGQGPEFLTYFNYEAQQDKSGLPNDRFSAERPEGSISTLTIQRTEQRDSAMYRCASSLGQGGYQPQHFGDGTRLSIL.

This sequence joins TRBV5-1 and TRBJ1-1; D might be TRBD1 (6 bases). Trimming cost V 0 bases and J 3 bases, with 12 bases left between them. The CDR3 sequence is 15 residues long. Germline values: CDR1 SGHRS, CDR2 YFSETQ. CDR3 sequence (DNA): TGCGCCAGCAGCTTGGCCGCGCAGGGGTACACTGAAGCTTTCTTT. It translates to CASSLAAQGYTEAFF.

V gene TRBV9 combines with J gene TRBJ1-4; 9 bases fit TRBD1. This CDR3 region has 15 residues. Trimming at V came to 4 bases and at J to 5 bases, leaving 6 bases not matched to a gene. In germline, CDR1 is SGDLS, CDR2 YYNGEE. DNA of the CDR3: TGTGCCAGCAGCCCCTGGACAGGGGAAAATGAAAAACTGTTTTTT. Translation: CASSPWTGENEKLFF.

The V gene is TRBV2, the J gene TRBJ2-7; D gene ambiguous. V dropped 6 bases and J dropped 0 bases, with 6 bases sitting between them. The germline V gene has CDR1 SNHLY and CDR2 FYNNEI. The CDR3 length is 12 residues. CDR3 amino acids: CASRRFSYEQYF. In nucleotides, the CDR3 is TGTGCCAGCAGGCGATTCTCCTACGAGCAGTACTTC. The full variable domain, its missing parts supplied by reference TRBV2 and TRBJ2-7, is EPEVTQTPSHQVTQMGQEVILRCVPISNHLYFYWYRQILGQKVEFLVSFYNNEISEKSEIFDDQFSVERPDGSNFTLKIRSTKLEDSAMYFCASRRFSYEQYFGPGTRLTVT.

This clone was observed a handful of times. The chain uses TRBV5-1 and TRBJ2-3, with 8 bases matching TRBD1. The CDR3 loop spans 14 amino acids. J gave up 12 bases and V 4 bases, and 13 bases lay outside the gene matches. Germline CDR1 SGHRS, CDR2 YFSETQ. Here the CDR3 reads CASSPGERTGFQYF. Here the CDR3 DNA reads TGCGCCAGCAGCCCAGGAGAACGGACAGGGTTTCAGTATTTT.

The chain couples TRBV3-1 (or the pseudogene TRBV3-2) to TRBJ1-5, with 8 bases matching TRBD1. CDR1 LGHDT and CDR2 YNNKEL come from the germline V gene (reference sequence). This CDR3 region has 15 residues. The ends lost 6 bases at V and 3 bases at J; junction bases unmatched: 7. CDR3 sequence (DNA): TGTGCCAGCAGGACCCGGACAGGGTTCAATCAGCCCCAGCATTTT. Its translation: CASRTRTGFNQPQHF.

This clone appeared a few times. The CDR3 nucleotides read TGTGCCATCAGCCCGGCGACTAGCGGGAGAAGTGAGCAGTACTTC. Amino acids: CAISPATSGRSEQYF. The rearrangement links TRBV10-3 to TRBJ2-7, with 12 bases lining up with TRBD2. CDR1 and CDR2 (germline): ENHRY, SYGVKD. The CDR3 loop spans 15 amino acids. Trimming cost V 6 bases and J 7 bases; bases outside gene matches: 10.

This sequence joins TRBV5-5 and TRBJ1-1; TRBD1 matches at 7 bases. V lost 4 bases, J lost 0 bases, and 6 bases stayed unmatched. Per germline, CDR1 SGHKS and CDR2 YYEKEE (reference sequence). CDR3 length equals 15 residues. The CDR3, as DNA: TGTGCCAGCAGCCTGGGGGACAGCCTGAACACTGAAGCTTTCTTT. It codes for CASSLGDSLNTEAFF.

This chain uses TRBV3-1 (or the pseudogene TRBV3-2) with TRBJ1-2; D remains unclear. CDR1 and CDR2 (germline): LGHDT, YNNKEL (reference sequence). V was trimmed by 2 bases and J by 6 bases, leaving 10 bases between them. The CDR3 has 13 amino acids. CDR3 loop: CASSQSATNGYTF. CDR3 nucleotide sequence: TGTGCCAGCAGCCAAAGTGCTACTAATGGCTACACCTTC.

The V and J genes are TRBV5-1 and TRBJ2-7; D is ambiguous. The CDR3 length is 13 residues. Trimming cost V 3 bases and J 7 bases, with 14 bases left between them. Germline V CDR1 and CDR2: SGHRS, YFSETQ. The CDR3 nucleotides are TGCGCCAGCAGCTCCGCAGGAGTGGGAGAGCAGTACTTC. Protein: CASSSAGVGEQYF.

V and J are TRBV18 and TRBJ1-2; the D gene is possibly TRBD1 (6 bases). CDR3 length: 13 amino acids. Germline V CDR1 and CDR2: KGHSH, LQKENI. V lost 6 bases, J lost 7 bases, and 15 bases lay in between. CDR3 sequence: CASSPTGTSGYTF. The CDR3 nucleotides read TGTGCCAGCTCTCCCACAGGGACGAGTGGCTACACCTTC.

V usage is TRBV10-3 and J usage is TRBJ1-5; D unresolved. Germline CDR1 and CDR2: ENHRY and SYGVKD. Trimming pared 0 bases from V and 4 bases from J, leaving 10 bases between. The CDR3 is 15 amino acids. The CDR3 region is CAISESMVGNQPQHF. CDR3 bases: TGTGCCATCAGTGAGTCGATGGTGGGTAATCAGCCCCAGCATTTT.

This chain uses TRBV14 with TRBJ1-4, with a tentative D call TRBD1 (5 bases). This CDR3 region has 16 residues. Germline CDR1 and CDR2: SGHDN and FVKESK. V was cut by 1 base and J by 4 bases, with 13 bases left in between. The CDR3 DNA reads TGTGCCAGCAGCCAAGCGGGACCGCGTTTTAATGAAAAACTGTTTTTT. It encodes CASSQAGPRFNEKLFF.

The V call is TRBV29-1, the J call TRBJ2-2, with TRBD1 matching 9 bases. This CDR3 spans 15 amino acids. With 4 bases clipped from V and 3 bases from J, the junction kept 6 bases outside the gene matches. From germline, CDR1 is SQVTM and CDR2 ANQGSEA. CDR3 loop: CSVGQGQGDTGELFF. The CDR3 DNA reads TGCAGCGTTGGACAGGGACAGGGCGACACCGGGGAGCTGTTTTTT.

The chain links TRBV11-1 to TRBJ1-1; D ambiguous. Trimming removed 1 base at V and 0 bases at J, with 9 bases between. Germline CDR1 is SGHAT and CDR2 is FQDESV (reference sequence). The length of the CDR3 is 15 residues. CDR3 in amino acids: CASSLEEFMNTEAFF. The DNA for the CDR3 is TGTGCCAGCAGCTTAGAGGAGTTCATGAACACTGAAGCTTTCTTT.

This rearrangement joins TRBV4-1 to TRBJ2-7, with D hard to call. CDR1 and CDR2 from the germline V gene are MGHRA and YSYEKL. This CDR3 has 16 residues. The V gene lost 4 bases and the J gene lost 0 bases, with 16 bases spanning the gap. DNA of the CDR3: TGCGCCAGCAGCCCCTATGAAACAGAGAACTCCTACGAGCAGTACTTC. Its protein product is CASSPYETENSYEQYF.

This clone was picked up one time. The chain employs TRBV9 and TRBJ2-2; TRBD1 might be the D (6 bases). V dropped 0 bases and J dropped 0 bases, with 9 bases sitting between them. This CDR3 region has 16 residues. In germline, CDR1 is SGDLS, CDR2 YYNGEE. The chain's CDR3 is CASSVGNRANTGELFF. DNA for the CDR3: TGTGCCAGCAGCGTAGGAAACAGGGCGAACACCGGGGAGCTGTTTTTT.

The rearrangement links TRBV6-1 to TRBJ1-2, with unresolved D. V gave up 0 bases and J gave up 1 base, with 3 bases separating them. In germline, CDR1 is MNHNS, CDR2 SASEGT. This CDR3 spans 13 amino acids. DNA of the CDR3: TGTGCCAGCAGTGAAGCCCTTAACTATGGCTACACCTTC. Protein product: CASSEALNYGYTF.

The V call is TRBV18, the J call TRBJ1-2, with 9 bases that match TRBD1. Germline-derived CDR1 and CDR2 are KGHSH and LQKENI. The junction had 9 bases not matched to a gene; V was cut back by 3 bases and J by 7 bases. The CDR3 extends over 15 amino acids. The DNA of the CDR3 is TGTGCCAGCTCACCGGCGGGACAGGGAAAGTCTGGCTACACCTTC. Translating gives CASSPAGQGKSGYTF. Combining the CDR3 with reference TRBV18 and TRBJ1-2 gives the whole variable domain NAGVMQNPRHLVRRRGQEARLRCSPMKGHSHVYWYRQLPEEGLKFMVYLQKENIIDESGMPKERFSAEFPKEGPSILRIQQVVRGDSAAYFCASSPAGQGKSGYTFGSGTRLTVV.

The J gene is TRBJ1-3, the V gene TRBV6-2 or TRBV6-3; no firm D call. This CDR3 contains 14 residues. CDR1 and CDR2 (germline): MNHEY, SVGEGT. V shed 6 bases and J shed 4 bases, with 13 bases lying between them. CDR3 bases: TGTGCCAGCAGCCTCCAGGCCTCAGGAAACACCATATATTTT. Amino acids: CASSLQASGNTIYF.

The chain uses TRBV27 and TRBJ2-2; 7 positions agree with TRBD1. The CDR3 covers 13 residues. CDR1 MNHEY and CDR2 SMNVEV come from the germline V gene (reference sequence). With V trimmed by 10 bases and J by 0 bases, 2 bases remained unmatched. The CDR3 DNA is TGTGCCACCGGGACAGCGAACACCGGGGAGCTGTTTTTT. This sequence encodes CATGTANTGELFF.

This clone appeared a few times. The chain has TRBV5-1 and TRBJ2-7, with D perhaps TRBD2 (5 bases). Per germline, CDR1 SGHRS and CDR2 YFSETQ. The CDR3 is 14 amino acids. Between the trimmed V and J ends, which lost 4 bases and 1 base, there was a span of 12 bases. The CDR3 loop is CASSRDRRSYEQYF. The CDR3 DNA reads TGCGCCAGCAGCCGGGATCGGCGTTCCTACGAGCAGTACTTC.

The table lists this clone with a count of one. The chain recombines TRBV6-5 with TRBJ2-3; 7 nucleotides agree with TRBD1. Germline V CDR1 and CDR2: MNHEY, SVGAGI. The CDR3 covers 13 residues. V lost 5 bases to trimming and J lost 6 bases; unmatched junction nucleotides: 5. The CDR3 region is CASSIRQGDTQYF. In nucleotides, the CDR3 is TGTGCCAGCAGTATCAGACAGGGCGATACGCAGTATTTT.

The CDR3 protein is CASSLGDVGGEKLFF. The DNA of the CDR3 is TGTGCCAGCAGCTTAGGGGATGTAGGAGGAGAAAAACTGTTTTTT. This chain links TRBV7-2 with TRBJ1-4; D not certain. This CDR3 comprises 15 residues. Germline CDR1 reads SGHTA; CDR2 reads FQGNSA. Trimming took off 1 base at V and 8 bases at J, with 14 bases between the two ends.

This clone was observed a handful of times. J is TRBJ1-1 and V is TRBV14; D call uncertain. The CDR3 has 14 amino acids. V gave up 0 bases and J gave up 1 base, with 6 bases separating them. Looked up from germline, CDR1 is SGHDN and CDR2 is FVKESK. CDR3 DNA: TGTGCCAGCAGCCAAGATTTGAAGAACACTGAAGCTTTCTTT. It yields the protein CASSQDLKNTEAFF.

The chain has TRBV29-1 and TRBJ2-1; 13 bases fit TRBD2. With V trimmed by 8 bases and J by 0 bases, 4 bases remained unmatched. There are 15 residues in the CDR3. Germline V gene data show CDR1 as SQVTM and CDR2 as ANQGSEA. The CDR3 reads CSPWTSGSSYNEQFF. In DNA form, the CDR3 reads TGCAGCCCTTGGACTAGCGGGAGCTCCTACAATGAGCAGTTCTTC.

This sequence joins TRBV2 and TRBJ1-5, with 7 bases matching TRBD1. This CDR3 is built from 15 residues. With 2 bases clipped from V and 2 bases from J, the junction kept 3 bases outside the gene matches. Germline CDR1 and CDR2: SNHLY and FYNNEI. The CDR3 region is CASSENRGRNQPQHF. The CDR3 nucleotides read TGTGCCAGCAGTGAAAACAGGGGACGCAATCAGCCCCAGCATTTT.

This clone was picked up one time. V usage is TRBV19 and J usage is TRBJ1-2; D not certain. Trimming removed 3 bases from V and 1 base from J, with 6 bases in between. CDR1 and CDR2 from the germline V gene are LNHDA and SQIVND (reference sequence). The CDR3 runs to 13 residues. Here the CDR3 DNA reads TGTGCCAGTAGTATTCTGAGTAACTATGGCTACACCTTC. Protein product: CASSILSNYGYTF. The full variable domain, its missing parts supplied by reference TRBV19 and TRBJ1-2, is DGGITQSPKYLFRKEGQNVTLSCEQNLNHDAMYWYRQDPGQGLRLIYYSQIVNDFQKGDIAEGYSVSREKKESFPLTVTSAQKNPTAFYLCASSILSNYGYTFGSGTRLTVV.